This is a list of T cell receptor beta chains from one sample in a study of shared clonotypes between healthy human individuals. The repertoire was sequenced with immunoSEQ multiplex PCR; TCRdb's copy has only in-frame clones and lacks some. The sample has millions of clones; just under 95% are singletons. Material for sequencing was naive CD8+ T cells sorted from blood. The receptors originated from a young man in good health. CDR3s include the opening cysteine and the closing phenylalanine or tryptophan. The D gene is left open where the match is weak. Part of the rows lack a size; the others show once, few, many or a class for expanded clones.

NA,TRBJ2-3,TRBV7-9,TRBD2,CASSFGLAGVTDTQYF,TGTGCCAGCAGCTTCGGACTAGCGGGAGTAACAGATACGCAGTATTTT
NA,TRBJ1-1,TRBV6-6,NA,CASSYSNTEAFF,TGTGCCAGCAGTTACTCCAACACTGAAGCTTTCTTT
NA,TRBJ1-2,TRBV27,NA,CASSVTGNYGYTF,TGTGCCAGCAGTGTCACAGGAAACTATGGCTACACCTTC
NA,TRBJ2-1,TRBV9,TRBD2,CASSVAERELEQFF,TGTGCCAGCAGCGTAGCGGAGCGGGAATTAGAGCAGTTCTTC
few,TRBJ2-7,TRBV10-3,NA,CAISEGIYEQYF,TGTGCCATCAGTGAGGGCATCTACGAGCAGTACTTC
NA,TRBJ2-1,TRBV7-6,TRBD1,CASSSDRGLYNEQFF,TGTGCCAGCAGCTCCGACAGGGGGCTCTACAATGAGCAGTTCTTC
once,TRBJ1-2,TRBV5-1,NA,CASSLEGTPSLRGYTF,TGCGCCAGCAGCTTGGAGGGGACACCGTCGCTGCGGGGCTACACCTTC
once,TRBJ1-5,TRBV6-6,NA,CASSPTNPSNQPQHF,TGTGCCAGCAGCCCCACAAACCCTAGCAATCAGCCCCAGCATTTT
NA,TRBJ2-7,TRBV4-3,NA,CASSQDYYRESFSYEQYF,TGCGCCAGCAGCCAAGATTATTACAGGGAAAGTTTCTCCTACGAGCAGTACTTC
once,TRBJ2-5,TRBV27,NA,CASSLSGRKETQYF,TGTGCCAGCAGTTTATCGGGCAGAAAAGAGACCCAGTACTTC
NA,TRBJ2-4,TRBV4-1,TRBD1,CASSFRDRGTKNIQYF,TGCGCCAGCAGCTTCCGGGACAGGGGAACCAAAAACATTCAGTACTTC
NA,TRBJ2-7,TRBV10-3,TRBD2,CATEGSGGSEQYF,TGTGCCACCGAGGGTTCGGGAGGGTCCGAGCAGTACTTC
NA,TRBJ2-1,TRBV4-1,TRBD1,CASSQGQGHEQFF,TGCGCCAGCAGCCAGGGACAGGGGCATGAGCAGTTCTTC
NA,TRBJ1-1,TRBV29-1,TRBD1,CSVEDPDRVNTEAFF,TGCAGCGTTGAAGACCCGGACAGGGTCAACACTGAAGCTTTCTTT
NA,TRBJ1-1,TRBV5-3,NA,CARSHSTGLNTEAFF,TGTGCCAGAAGCCACTCGACGGGGCTGAACACTGAAGCTTTCTTT
NA,TRBJ1-6,TRBV5-8,NA,CASSPFLQGNSPLHF,TGTGCCAGCAGCCCTTTCTTACAGGGAAATTCACCCCTCCACTTT
NA,TRBJ2-3,TRBV4-1,TRBD2,CASSQEGFGGGDDTQYF,TGCGCCAGCAGCCAAGAGGGATTTGGGGGAGGGGATGATACGCAGTATTTT
NA,TRBJ2-3,TRBV6-1,NA,CASSEVPGSTDTQYF,TGTGCCAGCAGTGAAGTCCCAGGGAGCACAGATACGCAGTATTTT
NA,TRBJ1-1,TRBV7-9,NA,CASSLAQGRNTEAFF,TGTGCCAGCAGCTTAGCTCAGGGGCGAAACACTGAAGCTTTCTTT
once,TRBJ2-1,TRBV6-1,NA,CASSESGRGVNNEQFF,TGTGCCAGCAGTGAATCAGGGAGGGGGGTGAACAATGAGCAGTTCTTC
NA,TRBJ1-4,TRBV6-5,NA,CASSSRTGGGDEKLFF,TGTGCCAGCAGTTCACGGACGGGAGGTGGGGATGAAAAACTGTTTTTT
NA,TRBJ2-2,TRBV6-4,NA,CASSDDSTNTGELFF,TGTGCCAGCAGTGACGACAGCACGAACACCGGGGAGCTGTTTTTT
NA,TRBJ2-1,TRBV4-1,TRBD1,CASSHPSDRADNEQFF,TGCGCCAGCAGCCACCCCTCCGACAGGGCGGACAATGAGCAGTTCTTC
NA,TRBJ2-7,TRBV7-9,NA,CASSLWDNREQYF,TGTGCCAGCAGCCTATGGGACAACAGGGAGCAGTACTTC
NA,TRBJ2-7,TRBV6-6,TRBD2,CASGTSAYEQYF,TGTGCCAGCGGGACTAGCGCCTACGAGCAGTACTTC
NA,TRBJ2-7,TRBV7-2,TRBD2,CASSRGTSSYEQYF,TGTGCCAGCAGCCGCGGGACTAGCTCCTACGAGCAGTACTTC
NA,TRBJ2-2,TRBV27,NA,CASFGSIPAGELFF,TGTGCCAGCTTTGGCTCAATCCCGGCCGGGGAGCTGTTTTTT
NA,TRBJ2-1,TRBV28,TRBD1,CASSLTQGLVDEQFF,TGTGCCAGCAGTTTAACACAGGGGTTGGTGGATGAGCAGTTCTTC
NA,TRBJ1-1,TRBV6-5,NA,CASSTTTENTEAFF,TGTGCCAGCAGTACTACGACAGAGAACACTGAAGCTTTCTTT
NA,TRBJ2-5,TRBV4-3,NA,CASSQAPGTPTQYF,TGCGCCAGCAGCCAAGCCCCGGGGACGCCGACCCAGTACTTC
NA,TRBJ1-5,TRBV25-1,NA,CASSEAPEVYNQPQHF,TGTGCCAGCAGTGAGGCGCCGGAGGTCTACAATCAGCCCCAGCATTTT
NA,TRBJ2-4,TRBV2,TRBD2,CASISSGGPKNIQYF,TGTGCCAGCATTAGTAGCGGGGGCCCCAAAAACATTCAGTACTTC
NA,TRBJ1-2,TRBV7-2,NA,CASSLGPYRENYGYTF,TGTGCCAGCAGCTTAGGTCCATACAGGGAAAACTATGGCTACACCTTC
NA,TRBJ2-1,TRBV2,NA,CASSGGTSINEQFF,TGTGCCAGCAGTGGCGGGACCTCCATCAATGAGCAGTTCTTC
NA,TRBJ2-5,TRBV4-2,TRBD2,CASSLIAGGLGETQYF,TGTGCCAGCAGCTTGATAGCGGGGGGGCTGGGAGAGACCCAGTACTTC
NA,TRBJ2-5,TRBV29-1,NA,CSVEANRYTNLIQETQYF,TGCAGCGTGGAAGCCAACCGGTACACCAATCTAATCCAAGAGACCCAGTACTTC
NA,TRBJ2-7,TRBV6-6,NA,CASSYGLGYEQYF,TGTGCCAGCAGTTACGGGTTAGGTTACGAGCAGTACTTC
NA,TRBJ1-1,TRBV25-1,NA,CASSARRGMNTEAFF,TGTGCCAGCAGTGCTCGGCGGGGAATGAACACTGAAGCTTTCTTT
NA,TRBJ2-1,TRBV6-4,NA,CASSEDSSSYNEQFF,TGTGCCAGCAGTGAGGACAGCTCCTCCTACAATGAGCAGTTCTTC
NA,TRBJ1-5,TRBV27,TRBD1,CASSPGDSSNQPQHF,TGTGCCAGCAGTCCGGGGGACAGTAGCAATCAGCCCCAGCATTTT
NA,TRBJ2-1,TRBV4-3,TRBD2,CASSLTSIAGSSYNEQFF,TGCGCCAGCAGCCTGACCTCCATAGCGGGAAGCTCCTACAATGAGCAGTTCTTC
NA,TRBJ2-2,TRBV9,TRBD1,CASSVATRGRGSTGELFF,TGTGCCAGCAGCGTAGCTACGAGGGGGCGAGGTTCCACCGGGGAGCTGTTTTTT
NA,TRBJ1-2,TRBV28,TRBD1,CASLYGTGINYGYTF,TGTGCCAGCTTATACGGGACAGGAATTAACTATGGCTACACCTTC